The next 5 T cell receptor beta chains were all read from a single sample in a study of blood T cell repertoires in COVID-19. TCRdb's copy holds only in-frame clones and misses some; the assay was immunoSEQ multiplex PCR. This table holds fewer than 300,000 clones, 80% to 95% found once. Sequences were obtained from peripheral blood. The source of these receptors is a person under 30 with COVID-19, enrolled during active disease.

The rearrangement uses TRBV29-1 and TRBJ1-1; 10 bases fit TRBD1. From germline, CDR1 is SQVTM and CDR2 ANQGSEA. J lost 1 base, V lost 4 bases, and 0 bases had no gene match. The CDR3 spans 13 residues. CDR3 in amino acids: CSVGDRGNTEAFF. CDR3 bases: TGCAGCGTTGGGGACAGGGGGAACACTGAAGCTTTCTTT. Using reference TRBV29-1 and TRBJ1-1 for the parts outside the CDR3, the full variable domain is SAVISQKPSRDICQRGTSLTIQCQVDSQVTMMFWYRQQPGQSLTLIATANQGSEATYESGFVIDKFPISRPNLTFSTLTVSNMSPEDSSIYLCSVGDRGNTEAFFGQGTRLTVV.

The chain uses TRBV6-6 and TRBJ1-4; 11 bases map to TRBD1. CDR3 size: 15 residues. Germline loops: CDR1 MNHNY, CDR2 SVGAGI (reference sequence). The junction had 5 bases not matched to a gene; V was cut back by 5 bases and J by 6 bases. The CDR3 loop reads CASSEPGQGDEKLFF. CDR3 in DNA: TGTGCCAGCAGTGAGCCGGGACAGGGGGATGAAAAACTGTTTTTT.

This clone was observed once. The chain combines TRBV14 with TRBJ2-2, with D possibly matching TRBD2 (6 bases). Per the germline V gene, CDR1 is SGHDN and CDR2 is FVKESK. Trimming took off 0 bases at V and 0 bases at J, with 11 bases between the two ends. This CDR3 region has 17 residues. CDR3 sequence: CASSQDFVAANTGELFF. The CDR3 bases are TGTGCCAGCAGCCAAGATTTCGTAGCGGCGAACACCGGGGAGCTGTTTTTT.

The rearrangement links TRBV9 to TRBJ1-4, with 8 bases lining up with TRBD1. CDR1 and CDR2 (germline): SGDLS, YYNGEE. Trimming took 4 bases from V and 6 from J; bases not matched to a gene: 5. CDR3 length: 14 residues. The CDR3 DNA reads TGTGCCAGCAGCAGCGGACAGGGCGATGAAAAACTGTTTTTT. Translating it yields CASSSGQGDEKLFF.

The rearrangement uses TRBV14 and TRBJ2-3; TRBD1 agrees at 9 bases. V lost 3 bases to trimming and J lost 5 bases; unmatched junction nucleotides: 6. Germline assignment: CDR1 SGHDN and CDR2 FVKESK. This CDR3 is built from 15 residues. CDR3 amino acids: CASSQTGGGGDTQYF. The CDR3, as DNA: TGTGCCAGCAGCCAGACAGGGGGTGGTGGAGATACGCAGTATTTT. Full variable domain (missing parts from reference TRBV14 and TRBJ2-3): EAGVTQFPSHSVIEKGQTVTLRCDPISGHDNLYWYRRVMGKEIKFLLHFVKESKQDESGMPNNRFLAERTGGTYSTLKVQPAELEDSGVYFCASSQTGGGGDTQYFGPGTRLTVL.